This T cell receptor beta chain was found in a study of graft-versus-host responses after intestinal transplantation. At the level of the study: Recipients across the board were started on anti-thymocyte globulin induction, then kept on tacrolimus and steroids for two to four years.

The CDR3 has 18 residues. Trimming took 3 bases from V and 0 from J, leaving 17 bases between them. Germline loops: CDR1 KGHSH, CDR2 LQKENI. On this clone: Its antigen remains unknown.

Notes on the study in general: Ileal or blood samples showed some GvH clones first, and such clones were also found in recipient marrow.

The protocol was immunoSEQ multiplex PCR, while the TCRdb copy is restricted to in-frame clones and leaves out a portion. This table has approximately 76,000 clones, over 75% appearing once. The J gene is TRBJ2-2, the V gene TRBV18; D is possibly TRBD1 (5 bases). The TCR was taken from a human donor who was the organ donor for an intestinal transplant. The sample was unstimulated CD4+ T cells sorted from spleen or lymph node cells, taken before transplant. CDR3 sequence: CASSPVLTASSNTGELFF. The DNA of the CDR3 is TGTGCCAGCTCACCGGTATTGACAGCCAGCTCGAACACCGGGGAGCTGTTTTTT.